Below, 27 T cell receptor beta chains from the same sample are listed, as sequenced in a study of OX40 agonist ivuxolimab in advanced cancers. Repertoires were generated with immunoSEQ multiplex PCR, while TCRdb's copy carries only in-frame clones and drops some. This sample has about 77,000 clones, with 85% found just once. The sequences come from CD4+ or CD8+ T cells sorted from blood, collected in a trial of the OX40 agonist ivuxolimab. The receptors shown here come from an adult with an advanced solid tumor such as melanoma, head and neck, liver or kidney cancer.

The chain employs TRBV5-4 and TRBJ2-1; D is possibly TRBD1 (6 bases). The germline CDR1 and CDR2 sequences are SGHNT and YYREEE (reference sequence). This CDR3 has 15 residues. Trimming took off 0 bases at V and 4 bases at J, with 11 bases between the two ends. CDR3 amino acids: CASSLGGQNYNEQFF. The DNA for the CDR3 is TGTGCCAGCAGCTTGGGAGGACAGAATTACAATGAGCAGTTCTTC. Drawing the rest from reference TRBV5-4 and TRBJ2-1, the complete variable domain is ETGVTQSPTHLIKTRGQQVTLRCSSQSGHNTVSWYQQALGQGPQFIFQYYREEENGRGNFPPRFSGLQFPNYSSELNVNALELDDSALYLCASSLGGQNYNEQFFGPGTRLTVL.

The chain is built from TRBV6-5 and TRBJ2-3; 8 positions agree with TRBD1. The germline V gene has CDR1 MNHEY and CDR2 SVGAGI. CDR3 size: 16 residues. V shed 2 bases and J 3 bases; nucleotides not matched to a gene: 7. The CDR3 bases are TGTGCCAGCAGTTACGAACCAGACAGGGGTACAGATACGCAGTATTTT. This sequence encodes CASSYEPDRGTDTQYF.

V and J are TRBV4-1 and TRBJ1-2; D unclear. The germline V gene encodes CDR1 MGHRA and CDR2 YSYEKL. The CDR3 has 15 amino acids. The V and J ends lost 2 bases and 8 bases respectively, with 18 bases between them. The CDR3 nucleotides are TGCGCCAGCAGCCAAAGAACGGGGTTATTGCGGGGCTACACCTTC. Its protein is CASSQRTGLLRGYTF.

The chain is built from TRBV5-1 and TRBJ2-5; D perhaps matches TRBD2 (5 bases). The V end lost 4 bases, the J end lost 1 base, and 17 bases lay between the germline ends. CDR3 size: 16 residues. Germline V lookup: CDR1 SGHRS, CDR2 YFSETQ. The CDR3 DNA is TGCGCCAGCAGCCACGGACGGCGGGCCCTCCAAGAGACCCAGTACTTC. Amino acids: CASSHGRRALQETQYF.

V gene TRBV27 combines with J gene TRBJ1-5, with 9 bases fitting TRBD1. Trimming cost V 5 bases and J 5 bases; bases outside gene matches: 4. Germline lookup yields CDR1 MNHEY and CDR2 SMNVEV (reference sequence). This CDR3 has 14 residues. For the CDR3, the DNA is TGTGCCAGCAGTCCTCGGACAGGGGATCAGCCCCAGCATTTT. Residues: CASSPRTGDQPQHF.

This clone was detected only once. The sample contains more than one DNA sequence encoding this CDR3. V usage is TRBV15 and J usage is TRBJ2-5; D remains ambiguous. CDR1 is LNHNV, CDR2 YYDKDF, per germline (reference sequence). The CDR3 is 13 residues long. With 0 bases removed from V and 5 bases from J, the gap between germline ends came to 7 bases. The CDR3, as DNA: TGTGCCACCAGCAGAGATCCTCGGGAGACCCAGTACTTC. Amino acids: CATSRDPRETQYF.

The V gene is TRBV5-1, the J gene TRBJ1-1; D may be TRBD1 (5 bases). Deletions cut 0 bases from V and 0 bases from J, with 9 bases between. The CDR3 is made up of 15 amino acids. CDR1 is SGHRS, CDR2 YFSETQ, per germline. The CDR3, as DNA: TGCGCCAGCAGCTTGGGACAGAACATGAACACTGAAGCTTTCTTT. Protein product: CASSLGQNMNTEAFF.

The chain uses TRBV29-1 and TRBJ2-7; D not resolved. CDR1 and CDR2 (germline): SQVTM, ANQGSEA. The CDR3 loop spans 10 amino acids. Trimming left V 6 bases short and J 6 bases short, with 9 bases between. The CDR3 reads CSVGVSEQYF. CDR3 in DNA: TGCAGCGTGGGTGTCAGCGAGCAGTACTTC.

The V call is TRBV19, the J call TRBJ2-5; D remains ambiguous. Germline CDR1 is LNHDA and CDR2 is SQIVND (reference sequence). Trimming removed 5 bases at V and 0 bases at J, with 13 bases between. This CDR3 spans 15 amino acids. Here the CDR3 reads CASSPSIHNQETQYF. The CDR3, as DNA: TGTGCCAGTAGTCCGAGTATCCACAACCAAGAGACCCAGTACTTC. The whole variable domain, remainder taken from reference TRBV19 and TRBJ2-5, is DGGITQSPKYLFRKEGQNVTLSCEQNLNHDAMYWYRQDPGQGLRLIYYSQIVNDFQKGDIAEGYSVSREKKESFPLTVTSAQKNPTAFYLCASSPSIHNQETQYFGPGTRLLVL.

V is TRBV11-3 and J is TRBJ1-1; D is unclear. The CDR3 has 14 residues. Germline assignment: CDR1 SGHNT and CDR2 YENEEA. V gave up 5 bases and J gave up 0 bases, with 10 bases separating them. The CDR3 region is CASSPDNLNTEAFF. The CDR3 bases are TGTGCCAGCAGCCCAGACAATTTGAACACTGAAGCTTTCTTT.

The gene calls are TRBV5-4 and TRBJ2-5; 9 nucleotides align to TRBD1. This CDR3 spans 16 amino acids. Germline CDR1 and CDR2: SGHNT and YYREEE (reference sequence). The J segment lost 0 bases and the V segment lost 1 base, leaving 4 bases of the junction unmatched. The CDR3 DNA reads as TGTGCCAGCAGCTTGTTCACAGGGGGCTACCAAGAGACCCAGTACTTC. Translating it yields CASSLFTGGYQETQYF.

V usage is TRBV2 and J usage is TRBJ2-3; D not resolved. Per the germline V gene, CDR1 is SNHLY and CDR2 is FYNNEI. The CDR3 runs 12 residues. V lost 8 bases and J 2 bases, leaving 8 bases between the germline ends. CDR3 in amino acids: CASWRDTDTQYF. The CDR3 DNA reads as TGTGCCAGCTGGCGAGACACAGATACGCAGTATTTT.

V usage is TRBV4-2 and J usage is TRBJ1-6; the D gene is possibly TRBD1 (6 bases). The germline gives CDR1 LGHNA, CDR2 YNFKEQ. The CDR3 is made up of 15 amino acids. Deletions cut 0 bases from V and 10 bases from J, with 13 bases between. The CDR3 spells CASSQDGQRESPLHF. CDR3 nucleotide sequence: TGTGCCAGCAGCCAAGACGGACAGAGGGAGTCACCCCTCCACTTT.

The gene calls are TRBV18 and TRBJ1-6, with TRBD1 matching over 7 bases. V gave up 3 bases and J gave up 7 bases; unmatched junction bases: 3. CDR3 length: 14 residues. Germline loops: CDR1 KGHSH, CDR2 LQKENI. CDR3 nucleotide sequence: TGTGCCAGCTCACCGGGACAGATGAATTCACCCCTCCACTTT. Amino acid sequence: CASSPGQMNSPLHF.

The chain combines TRBV19 with TRBJ2-5; D may be TRBD1 (5 bases). The V and J ends lost 3 bases and 4 bases respectively, with 15 bases between them. CDR1 and CDR2 (germline): LNHDA, SQIVND (reference sequence). The CDR3 extends over 15 amino acids. In nucleotides, the CDR3 is TGTGCCAGTAGTATCGTTCCAGGGCTCGGAGAGACCCAGTACTTC. Amino acid sequence: CASSIVPGLGETQYF.

The chain carries TRBV7-9 and TRBJ1-5, with 9 bases matching TRBD1. Germline CDR1 and CDR2: SEHNR and FQNEAQ (reference sequence). The length of the CDR3 is 15 residues. The ends lost 4 bases at V and 5 bases at J; junction bases unmatched: 6. In DNA, the CDR3 is TGTGCCAGCAGCTCAACTACAGGGGGCCATCAGCCCCAGCATTTT. Encoded protein: CASSSTTGGHQPQHF.

Judged by abundance, this clone is medium-sized. The chain joins TRBV20-1 to TRBJ1-1; D gene unclear. The ends were cut back, 4 bases at V and 6 bases at J, with 6 bases in the middle. Germline lookup yields CDR1 DFQATT and CDR2 SNEGSKA (reference sequence). The CDR3 loop spans 10 amino acids. This CDR3 is CSATDAEAFF. The CDR3 DNA follows: TGCAGTGCTACGGACGCTGAAGCTTTCTTT.

In this sample, this clone turned up a few times. The chain links TRBV20-1 to TRBJ2-1; D call uncertain. The V end was cut by 5 bases, the J end by 10 bases, with 12 bases between. CDR1 is DFQATT and CDR2 is SNEGSKA in the germline V gene (reference sequence). The CDR3 spans 11 residues. In DNA, the CDR3 is TGCAGTGCTCATCTAATGTTGGAGCAGTTCTTC. This codes for CSAHLMLEQFF.

The V call is TRBV30, the J call TRBJ2-1; D uncertain. V dropped 0 bases and J dropped 10 bases, with 7 bases sitting between them. The germline gives CDR1 GTSNPN, CDR2 SVGIG (reference sequence). The CDR3 has 11 amino acids. In DNA, the CDR3 is TGTGCCTGGAGTGTAACCCAAGAGCAGTTCTTC. This gives the protein CAWSVTQEQFF.

V gene TRBV4-2 combines with J gene TRBJ1-3; D remains ambiguous. The V gene lost 0 bases and the J gene lost 3 bases, with 6 bases spanning the gap. The CDR3 totals 14 residues. Germline V lookup: CDR1 LGHNA, CDR2 YNFKEQ. In DNA form, the CDR3 reads TGTGCCAGCAGCCAAGAGCCCAGTGGAAACACCATATATTTT. Its translation is CASSQEPSGNTIYF.

This chain connects TRBV7-9 to TRBJ2-7, with a weak D call TRBD1 (6 bases). V gave up 1 base and J gave up 3 bases, with 13 bases separating them. The CDR3 sequence is 15 residues long. Germline V gene lookup returns CDR1 SEHNR and CDR2 FQNEAQ (reference sequence). CDR3 in amino acids: CASSLVEGVDYEQYF. The CDR3 region has the DNA TGTGCCAGCAGCTTAGTTGAGGGGGTCGACTACGAGCAGTACTTC.

The chain employs TRBV4-3 and TRBJ1-5, with D possibly TRBD1 on 5 matching bases. The germline V gene encodes CDR1 LGHNA and CDR2 YSLEER. Trimming removed 1 base from V and 8 bases from J, with 12 bases in between. The CDR3 is 14 residues long. In DNA form, the CDR3 reads TGCGCCAGCAGCCAAGCTCGGGGGGAGGAGCCCCAGCATTTT. Its translation: CASSQARGEEPQHF.

J is TRBJ1-1 and V is TRBV5-1, with unresolved D. V was cut by 2 bases and J by 4 bases, with 12 bases left in between. The CDR3 loop spans 14 amino acids. Germline CDR1 SGHRS, CDR2 YFSETQ. CDR3 DNA sequence: TGCGCCAGCAGCTTAATGCCCCAAGGCACTGAAGCTTTCTTT. This translates into CASSLMPQGTEAFF.

V is TRBV7-9 and J is TRBJ1-1; tentative D call: TRBD1 (6 bases). V was shortened by 1 base and J by 1 base, with 13 bases between the two germline ends. The germline V gene encodes CDR1 SEHNR and CDR2 FQNEAQ (reference sequence). The CDR3 is 16 residues long. CDR3 DNA sequence: TGTGCCAGCAGCTTAGACAGGGCCACGAGGAACACTGAAGCTTTCTTT. This encodes CASSLDRATRNTEAFF.

The gene calls are TRBV5-1 and TRBJ1-2, with TRBD1 identical over 8 bases. Germline lookup yields CDR1 SGHRS and CDR2 YFSETQ. The CDR3 totals 15 residues. The V segment lost 3 bases and the J segment 4 bases; nucleotides outside the gene matches: 8. The CDR3 reads CASSSGTGRAYGYTF. In DNA form, the CDR3 reads TGCGCCAGCAGCTCGGGGACAGGACGGGCCTATGGCTACACCTTC.

The rearrangement joins TRBV4-2 to TRBJ2-1; TRBD1 agrees at 9 bases. This CDR3 contains 11 residues. Looked up from germline, CDR1 is LGHNA and CDR2 is YNFKEQ. With 6 bases clipped from V and 15 bases from J, the junction kept 6 bases outside the gene matches. CDR3 residues: CASSPGQGWFF. The CDR3 DNA is TGTGCCAGCAGTCCAGGACAGGGGTGGTTCTTC.

The rearrangement links TRBV5-4 to TRBJ2-1; the D gene is possibly TRBD2 (5 bases). This CDR3 spans 17 amino acids. Germline V gives CDR1 SGHNT, CDR2 YYREEE (reference sequence). Trimming removed 3 bases at V and 3 bases at J, with 19 bases between. This CDR3 is CASSSRKASGFYNEQFF. In DNA, the CDR3 is TGTGCCAGCAGCTCGCGCAAAGCGAGCGGATTCTACAATGAGCAGTTCTTC.